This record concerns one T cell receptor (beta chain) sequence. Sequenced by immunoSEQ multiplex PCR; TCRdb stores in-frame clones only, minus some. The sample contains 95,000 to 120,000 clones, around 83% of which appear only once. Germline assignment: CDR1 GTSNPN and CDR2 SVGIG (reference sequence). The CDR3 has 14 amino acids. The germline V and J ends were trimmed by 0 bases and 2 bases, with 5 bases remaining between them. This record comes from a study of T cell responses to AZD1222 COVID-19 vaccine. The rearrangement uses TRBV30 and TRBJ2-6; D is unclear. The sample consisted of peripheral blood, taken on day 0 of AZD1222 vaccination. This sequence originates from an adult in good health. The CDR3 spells CAWSVKAGANVLTF. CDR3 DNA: TGTGCCTGGAGTGTTAAGGCTGGGGCCAACGTCCTGACTTTC. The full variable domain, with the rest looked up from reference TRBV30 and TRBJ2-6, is SQTIHQWPATLVQPVGSPLSLECTVEGTSNPNLYWYRQAAGRGLQLLFYSVGIGQISSEVPQNLSASRPQDRQFILSSKKLLLSDSGFYLCAWSVKAGANVLTFGAGSRLTVL.